Below are 31 T cell receptor beta chains sequenced from a single sample in a study. TCRdb fed the 5' RACE reads into MiXCR, producing one record per CDR3 protein. This repertoire shows roughly 45,000 distinct CDR3 sequences, 20% to 25% found once; its top ten account for over 3.5%. The sorted Tregs were CD4+CD25+CD127-/low cells. Input material: Tregs sorted from blood. The receptor source for this set is a female donor with breast cancer.

This clonotype was seen ten or more times. J is TRBJ1-5 and V is TRBV28, with no clear D. This CDR3 has 12 residues. Germline CDR1 MDHEN, CDR2 SYDVKM. Trimming pared 6 bases from V and 0 bases from J, leaving 3 bases between. The DNA for the CDR3 is TGTGCCAGCAGCGATAGCAATCAGCCCCAGCATTTT. Translating gives CASSDSNQPQHF.

Comments on this clonotype: Given a much more abundant clone one base away, this may be a read error. CDR3: CAGSFASGWQETQYF. CDR3 in DNA: TGTGCCGGCAGCTTCGCCTCAGGTTGGCAAGAGACCCAGTACTTC. The chain recombines TRBV7-9 with TRBJ2-5; D ambiguous. Per the germline V gene, CDR1 is SEHNR and CDR2 is FQNEAQ (reference sequence). This CDR3 comprises 15 residues.

This clonotype has ten or more counts. J is TRBJ2-5 and V is TRBV5-1; no clear D gene. The germline gives CDR1 SGHRS, CDR2 YFSETQ. The ends were cut back, 2 bases at V and 2 bases at J, with 7 bases in the middle. The CDR3 has 13 amino acids. CDR3 amino acids: CASSFGSQETQYF. CDR3 in DNA: TGCGCCAGCAGCTTCGGCAGTCAAGAGACCCAGTACTTC.

This clonotype was counted only a few times. This rearrangement joins TRBV20-1 to TRBJ2-7; D unresolved. Germline CDR1 DFQATT, CDR2 SNEGSKA (reference sequence). The CDR3 length is 12 residues. V lost 3 bases and J lost 2, with 8 bases in between. The CDR3 sequence: CSARSDAYEQYF. The CDR3 DNA is TGCAGTGCTAGGTCAGACGCCTACGAGCAGTACTTC.

The chain combines TRBV3-1 with TRBJ2-7; 10 positions match TRBD2. This CDR3 spans 16 amino acids. Trimming cost V 3 bases and J 9 bases; bases outside gene matches: 14. Germline CDR1 and CDR2: LGHDT and YNNKEL (reference sequence). Here the CDR3 reads CASSQTGLAHLVRQYF. CDR3 nucleotide sequence: TGTGCCAGCAGCCAGACGGGACTAGCGCACCTCGTGCGGCAGTACTTC.

In regard to this clonotype: A read error may explain this, as a much larger clone is one base away. J is TRBJ2-5 and V is TRBV27; weak D call: TRBD1 (5 bases). V dropped 3 bases and J dropped 7 bases, with 12 bases sitting between them. CDR3 length equals 13 residues. Germline CDR1 MNHEY, CDR2 SMNVEV (reference sequence). CDR3 sequence: CASSLSRVGTQYF. In DNA, the CDR3 is TGTGCCAGCAGTTTGTCCAGGGTAGGGACCCAGTACTTC.

This clonotype was observed many times. V and J are TRBV5-1 and TRBJ2-1; 7 bases are a match to TRBD1. The CDR3 loop spans 14 amino acids. With V trimmed by 4 bases and J by 6 bases, 7 bases remained unmatched. Germline lookup yields CDR1 SGHRS and CDR2 YFSETQ. CDR3 DNA sequence: TGCGCCAGCAGCCGGACAGGACTGGCCAATGAGCAGTTCTTC. It codes for CASSRTGLANEQFF.

This clonotype occurred a few times. This sequence joins TRBV2 and TRBJ2-7, with 9 bases matching TRBD1. CDR1 and CDR2 (germline): SNHLY, FYNNEI. The CDR3 consists of 15 residues. Trimming removed 7 bases from V and 3 bases from J; junction bases left unmatched: 10. DNA for the CDR3: TGTGCCAGCACCGAAGTCGGGACAGGGAACTACGAGCAGTACTTC. Protein: CASTEVGTGNYEQYF.

This clonotype was observed many times. J is TRBJ1-1 and V is TRBV7-3; D is ambiguous. Germline V gene lookup returns CDR1 SGHTA and CDR2 FQGTGA. The CDR3 is made up of 13 amino acids. V was shortened by 10 bases and J by 1 base, with 13 bases between the two germline ends. The CDR3, as DNA: TGTGCCAACCCTAGGACCGCGAACACTGAAGCTTTCTTT. Encoded protein: CANPRTANTEAFF.

The chain employs TRBV20-1 and TRBJ2-7, with TRBD2 identical over 8 bases. The CDR3 loop spans 13 amino acids. CDR1 and CDR2 from the germline V gene are DFQATT and SNEGSKA (reference sequence). V dropped 2 bases and J dropped 3; count of bases not matched to a gene: 3. CDR3 in amino acids: CSARWREDYEQYF. The CDR3 nucleotides read TGCAGTGCTAGATGGCGGGAGGACTACGAGCAGTACTTC.

This clonotype was seen a handful of times. This sequence joins TRBV6-5 and TRBJ1-2, with TRBD1 matching over 8 bases. Trimming at V came to 2 bases and at J to 7 bases, leaving 3 bases not matched to a gene. CDR1 is MNHEY, CDR2 SVGAGI, per germline. The CDR3 sequence is 13 residues long. CDR3 sequence reads: CASSYGQGAGYTF. Written as DNA, the CDR3 is TGTGCCAGCAGTTACGGACAGGGAGCTGGCTACACCTTC.

This clonotype was recorded at least ten times. This chain connects TRBV6-5 to TRBJ2-7; tentatively, D is TRBD1 or TRBD2 (6 bases each). CDR3 size: 15 residues. Germline V gene data show CDR1 as MNHEY and CDR2 as SVGAGI. V lost 0 bases and J lost 0, with 9 bases in between. The CDR3 coding sequence is TGTGCCAGCAGTTACTCGGGGGGCCCCTCCTACGAGCAGTACTTC. Amino acid sequence: CASSYSGGPSYEQYF.

This clonotype was counted a few times. V and J are TRBV6-1 and TRBJ2-3; D is unclear. The germline V gene encodes CDR1 MNHNS and CDR2 SASEGT. Trimming stripped 2 bases from V and 6 bases from J, with 9 bases between. CDR3 length: 13 residues. The CDR3 is CASSESLADTQYF. CDR3 sequence (DNA): TGTGCCAGCAGTGAATCGCTGGCGGATACGCAGTATTTT.

V gene TRBV2 combines with J gene TRBJ2-7; 8 bases agree with TRBD2. With 6 bases clipped from V and 5 bases from J, the junction kept 9 bases outside the gene matches. This CDR3 has 14 residues. Looked up from germline, CDR1 is SNHLY and CDR2 is FYNNEI. As DNA, the CDR3 is TGTGCCAGCAGGAGCGGGACTAGTGACCACGAGCAGTACTTC. The encoded protein is CASRSGTSDHEQYF.

V is TRBV29-1 and J is TRBJ2-1; D is tentatively TRBD1 or TRBD2 (6 bases each). The V and J ends lost 6 bases and 7 bases respectively, with 16 bases between them. This CDR3 has 13 residues. Germline V gives CDR1 SQVTM, CDR2 ANQGSEA. CDR3 in amino acids: CSVWGLARNEQFF. In nucleotides, the CDR3 is TGCAGCGTCTGGGGGCTAGCGAGGAATGAGCAGTTCTTC.

This clonotype was observed at least ten times. The V call is TRBV6-5, the J call TRBJ2-1; the match to TRBD2 covers 8 bases. The trim removed 0 bases at V and 5 bases at J, leaving 6 bases unmatched. The CDR3 loop spans 16 amino acids. The germline V gene has CDR1 MNHEY and CDR2 SVGAGI. The DNA for the CDR3 is TGTGCCAGCAGTTACTCTACGGGAGGGCTAAACAATGAGCAGTTCTTC. Its translation: CASSYSTGGLNNEQFF.

In its sample, this clonotype was seen many times. The rearrangement links TRBV10-3 to TRBJ1-3, with D possibly TRBD1 on 5 matching bases. There are 14 residues in the CDR3. V was cut by 9 bases and J by 8 bases, with 20 bases left in between. Germline values: CDR1 ENHRY, CDR2 SYGVKD. CDR3: CAISTGTASDTIYF. The CDR3 coding sequence is TGTGCCATTTCTACCGGGACGGCTAGTGACACCATATATTTT.

CDR3 coding DNA: TGCGCCAGCAGCCACGTGCCGCAGGCGGAGCAGTTCTTC. It encodes CASSHVPQAEQFF. The V gene is TRBV4-1, the J gene TRBJ2-1; no clear D. V was clipped by 3 bases and J by 10 bases, with 13 bases between them. Per germline, CDR1 MGHRA and CDR2 YSYEKL. This CDR3 has 13 residues.

The V and J genes are TRBV6-4 and TRBJ2-1; 10 bases line up with TRBD2. The CDR3 loop spans 17 amino acids. Germline V lookup: CDR1 MRHNA, CDR2 SNTAGT. Trimming cost V 3 bases and J 3 bases; bases outside gene matches: 8. The CDR3 is CASSEGHSGRRYNEQFF. The CDR3 DNA reads as TGTGCCAGCAGTGAGGGCCATAGCGGGAGGCGCTACAATGAGCAGTTCTTC.

The rearrangement links TRBV7-9 to TRBJ2-1, with 11 bases fitting TRBD1. The CDR3 is 17 residues long. V shed 3 bases, J shed 5 bases, and the junction held 9 bases outside the gene matches. Germline V gene lookup returns CDR1 SEHNR and CDR2 FQNEAQ (reference sequence). The CDR3, as DNA: TGTGCCAGCAGCTTTCCAGGCGTGGGACAGGGGGACAATGAGCAGTTCTTC. Protein sequence: CASSFPGVGQGDNEQFF.

In the case of this clonotype: A much larger clonotype is one base distant, so this may be a read error. The chain joins TRBV6-5 to TRBJ1-1; D not certain. Per germline, CDR1 MNHEY and CDR2 SVGAGI. The CDR3 extends over 13 amino acids. The CDR3 spells CASSYSEASEASF. The CDR3 DNA is TGTGCCAGCAGTTACTCAGAGGCATCTGAAGCTTCCTTT.

This clonotype was seen many times. This sequence joins TRBV6-4 and TRBJ2-3; D gene uncertain. From germline, CDR1 is MRHNA and CDR2 SNTAGT. Trimming pared 4 bases from V and 1 base from J, leaving 9 bases between. The CDR3 consists of 14 residues. CDR3 nucleotide sequence: TGTGCCAGCAGTGTAGGGCATGGCACAGATACGCAGTATTTT. Translating it yields CASSVGHGTDTQYF.

For this clonotype: This clone may be a read error of a much larger clone one base away. The chain joins TRBV4-1 to TRBJ2-7, with 9 bases aligning to TRBD1. V dropped 5 bases and J dropped 7; count of bases not matched to a gene: 6. This CDR3 spans 13 amino acids. The germline CDR1 and CDR2 sequences are MGHRA and YSYEKL. The CDR3 DNA reads as TGCGCCAGCAGCGACAACAGGGGGCTTGAGCAGTACTTC. Protein: CASSDNRGLEQYF.

A note on this clonotype: Sequence at one end of the junction differs from germline and may be a read error. The gene calls are TRBV5-1 and TRBJ1-1, with 8 positions matching TRBD1. This CDR3 has 15 residues. The germline gives CDR1 SGHRS, CDR2 YFSETQ. Here the CDR3 DNA reads TGCGCCGGCAGGGGGCTTGCAGGGGATGGCACTGAAGCTTTCTTT. Protein sequence: CAGRGLAGDGTEAFF.

This clonotype was recorded at least ten times. The chain is built from TRBV12-3 or TRBV12-4 and TRBJ1-2; the match to TRBD1 covers 8 bases. V trimming: 6 bases; J trimming: 1 base; junction bases outside the gene matches: 16. The CDR3 is made up of 18 amino acids. CDR3 in amino acids: CASSFYNLGQGVNYGYTF. DNA of the CDR3: TGTGCCAGCAGCTTCTATAACTTAGGACAGGGAGTTAACTATGGCTACACCTTC.

The rearrangement links TRBV13 to TRBJ1-1, with a tentative D call TRBD1 (5 bases). The germline V and J ends were trimmed by 0 bases and 4 bases, with 9 bases remaining between them. The CDR3 runs to 14 residues. Germline V gene sequence: CDR1 PRHDT, CDR2 FYEKMQ (reference sequence). The CDR3 DNA reads as TGTGCCAGCAGCTTAGGGTGGGGGAGCACTGAAGCTTTCTTT. It is translated as CASSLGWGSTEAFF.

This clonotype has just a few counts. The chain recombines TRBV15 with TRBJ1-2; D may be TRBD1 (5 bases). The length of the CDR3 is 14 residues. The germline V gene encodes CDR1 LNHNV and CDR2 YYDKDF (reference sequence). Trimming pared 1 base from V and 4 bases from J, leaving 10 bases between. The CDR3 bases are TGTGCCACCAGCAGAGGGGCAGGGACCTATGGCTACACCTTC. Protein sequence: CATSRGAGTYGYTF.

This clonotype was counted many times. V usage is TRBV20-1 and J usage is TRBJ2-1; D is ambiguous. CDR1 and CDR2 from the germline V gene are DFQATT and SNEGSKA (reference sequence). This CDR3 has 15 residues. The V end lost 2 bases, the J end lost 1 base, and 12 bases lay between the germline ends. CDR3 in DNA: TGCAGTGCTAGAAACCCAGATAATTCCTACAATGAGCAGTTCTTC. Translated: CSARNPDNSYNEQFF.

This clonotype came up a few times. The chain couples TRBV12-3 or TRBV12-4 to TRBJ2-3, with D unclear. The CDR3 contains 17 residues. V dropped 5 bases and J dropped 0 bases, with 18 bases sitting between them. In DNA, the CDR3 is TGTGCCAGCAGTCCCCCACAGCCGGACCCTAGCACAGATACGCAGTATTTT. Amino acid sequence: CASSPPQPDPSTDTQYF.

Comments on this clonotype: A much more abundant neighbour one base away suggests this may be a read error. The chain has TRBV6-5 and TRBJ2-7; D unresolved. V lost 7 bases and J lost 2, with 12 bases in between. Germline CDR1 reads MNHEY; CDR2 reads SVGAGI. The length of the CDR3 is 13 residues. The CDR3: CASTPARAYEQYF. CDR3 bases: TGTGCCAGCACCCCTGCGAGAGCCTACGAGCAGTACTTC.

Details on this clonotype: A read error is possible here, since a much larger clone lies one base away. The chain is built from TRBV5-1 and TRBJ1-5; TRBD1 aligns across 7 bases. The V gene's germline CDR1 is SGHRS and CDR2 YFSETQ. The length of the CDR3 is 15 residues. The CDR3 bases are TGCGCCAGCAGCTCAGGGGGGGCTAGCAATCAGCTCCAGCATTTT. Residues: CASSSGGASNQLQHF.